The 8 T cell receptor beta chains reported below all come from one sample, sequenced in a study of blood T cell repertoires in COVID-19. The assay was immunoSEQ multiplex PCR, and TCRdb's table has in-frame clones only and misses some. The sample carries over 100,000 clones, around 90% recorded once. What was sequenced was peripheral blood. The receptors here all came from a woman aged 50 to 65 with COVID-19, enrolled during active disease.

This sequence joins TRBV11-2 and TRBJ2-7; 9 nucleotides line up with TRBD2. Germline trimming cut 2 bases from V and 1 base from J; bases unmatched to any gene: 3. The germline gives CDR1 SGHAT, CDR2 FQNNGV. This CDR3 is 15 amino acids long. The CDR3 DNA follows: TGTGCCAGCAGCTTAATAGCGGGGGTGTCCTACGAGCAGTACTTC. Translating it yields CASSLIAGVSYEQYF.

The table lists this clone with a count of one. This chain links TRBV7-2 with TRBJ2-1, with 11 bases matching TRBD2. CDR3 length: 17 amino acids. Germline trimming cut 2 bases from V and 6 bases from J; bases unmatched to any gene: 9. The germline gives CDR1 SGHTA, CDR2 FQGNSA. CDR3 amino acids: CASSLRPTSGVGNEQFF. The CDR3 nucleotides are TGTGCCAGCAGCTTACGTCCGACTAGCGGGGTGGGCAATGAGCAGTTCTTC.

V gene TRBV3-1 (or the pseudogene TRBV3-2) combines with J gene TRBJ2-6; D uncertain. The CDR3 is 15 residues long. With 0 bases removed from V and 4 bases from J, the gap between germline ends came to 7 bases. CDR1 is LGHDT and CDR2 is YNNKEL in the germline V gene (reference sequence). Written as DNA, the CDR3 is TGTGCCAGCAGCCAAGATCCTGTAGGGGCCAACGTCCTGACTTTC. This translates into CASSQDPVGANVLTF.

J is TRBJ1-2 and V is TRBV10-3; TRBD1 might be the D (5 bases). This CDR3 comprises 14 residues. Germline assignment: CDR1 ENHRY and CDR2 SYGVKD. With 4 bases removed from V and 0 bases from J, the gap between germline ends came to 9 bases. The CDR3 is CAISGGGTNYGYTF. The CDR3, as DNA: TGTGCCATCAGTGGTGGGGGGACTAACTATGGCTACACCTTC.

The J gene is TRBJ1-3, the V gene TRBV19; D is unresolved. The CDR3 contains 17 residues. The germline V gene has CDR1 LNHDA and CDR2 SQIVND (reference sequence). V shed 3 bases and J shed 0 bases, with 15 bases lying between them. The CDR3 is CASSISTAAFSGNTIYF. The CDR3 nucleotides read TGTGCCAGTAGTATTAGTACAGCAGCCTTCTCTGGAAACACCATATATTTT.

The chain's CDR3 is CASSVTSGEETQYF. The DNA for the CDR3 is TGTGCCAGCAGCGTGACTAGCGGAGAAGAGACCCAGTACTTC. The chain employs TRBV9 and TRBJ2-5; 9 bases match TRBD2. J lost 3 bases, V lost 2 bases, and 2 bases had no gene match. CDR3 length equals 14 residues. In germline, CDR1 is SGDLS, CDR2 YYNGEE.

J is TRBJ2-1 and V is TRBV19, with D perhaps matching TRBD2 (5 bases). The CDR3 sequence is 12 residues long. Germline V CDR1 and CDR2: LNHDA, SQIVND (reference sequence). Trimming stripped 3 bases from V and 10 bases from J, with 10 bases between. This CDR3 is CASSILSGEQFF. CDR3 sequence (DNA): TGTGCCAGTAGTATCCTATCGGGGGAGCAGTTCTTC.

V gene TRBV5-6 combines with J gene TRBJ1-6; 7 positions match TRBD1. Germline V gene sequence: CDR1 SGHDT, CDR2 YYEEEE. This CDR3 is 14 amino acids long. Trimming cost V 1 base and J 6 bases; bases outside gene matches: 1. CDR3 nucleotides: TGTGCCAGCAGCTTGAACAGGGGTAATTCACCCCTCCACTTT. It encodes CASSLNRGNSPLHF.